Listed below are T cell receptor beta chains from one sample, sequenced in a study of blood T cell repertoires in COVID-19. This table comes from immunoSEQ multiplex PCR, and its TCRdb copy is limited to in-frame clones, with some not included. The sample yields around 250,000 clones, 83% seen once. The material sequenced was peripheral blood. The source of these receptors is an older man with acute or convalescent COVID-19. The CDR3 runs from the conserved cysteine through the conserved F or W. A D gene is named only where the DNA matches it firmly. Clone size is not always given. Where it is, it says once, few, many or a class for expanded clones.

TRBV3-1/TRBV3-2	TRBJ2-7	NA	NA	TGTGCCAGCAGCCAAGTAATCGAGTCTTCCTACGAGCAGTACTTC	CASSQVIESSYEQYF
TRBV7-9	TRBJ2-1	NA	NA	TGTGCCAGCAGCTTAGGTCGGGACAATGAGCAGTTCTTC	CASSLGRDNEQFF
TRBV6-4	TRBJ2-6	NA	NA	TGTGCCAGCAGTGACGGGCATCACTCTGGGGCCAACGTCCTGACTTTC	CASSDGHHSGANVLTF
TRBV3-1/TRBV3-2	TRBJ2-5	once	TRBD2	TGTGCCAGCAGCCAAGCTCGCGGGGGGAGTAGCAAGCAAGAGACCCAGTACTTC	CASSQARGGSSKQETQYF
TRBV30	TRBJ1-4	NA	NA	TGTGCCTGGAGTGTCGGTGGAGGAGAAAAACTGTTTTTT	CAWSVGGGEKLFF
TRBV2	TRBJ2-3	NA	NA	TGTGCCAGCAGTGACCGGACTGGAGGGGATACGCAGTATTTT	CASSDRTGGDTQYF
TRBV2	TRBJ2-2	NA	TRBD2	TGTGCCAGCAGACGACTAGCCAGTCGGACCGGGGAGCTGTTTTTT	CASRRLASRTGELFF
TRBV24-1	TRBJ2-2	NA	TRBD1	TGTGCCACCAGTGAACAGGGGCCCGGGGAGCTGTTTTTT	CATSEQGPGELFF
TRBV7-3	TRBJ1-1	NA	NA	TGTGCCAGCAGCTCCGACAGGAACACTGAAGCTTTCTTT	CASSSDRNTEAFF
TRBV19	TRBJ2-7	NA	TRBD1	TGTGCCAGTAGTGAGGGACAGAGTAACGAGCAGTACTTC	CASSEGQSNEQYF